Each of the 16 T cell receptor beta chains below was sequenced from the same sample in a study of T cell responses to AZD1222 COVID-19 vaccine. Here immunoSEQ multiplex PCR was the method, and the copy in TCRdb shows in-frame clones only, minus some. The sample lists 130,000 to 150,000 clones, 70% to 90% occurring once. The input for sequencing was peripheral blood, taken 28 days after the second dose of the MenACWY control vaccine. The receptors derive from an adult who received the MenACWY meningococcal vaccine as a control.

V and J are TRBV4-2 and TRBJ2-7; TRBD2 matches 13 bases. This CDR3 is 17 amino acids long. The J segment lost 6 bases and the V segment lost 1 base, leaving 9 bases of the junction unmatched. The V gene's germline CDR1 is LGHNA and CDR2 YNFKEQ. The CDR3 DNA reads as TGTGCCAGCAGCCAAGTACTAGCGGGAGGGAGCAATGGCGAGCAGTACTTC. Its protein product is CASSQVLAGGSNGEQYF.

The chain recombines TRBV5-4 with TRBJ2-1; 7 bases are a match to TRBD2. CDR3 length equals 17 residues. The ends lost 4 bases at V and 4 bases at J; junction bases unmatched: 14. In germline, CDR1 is SGHNT, CDR2 YYREEE (reference sequence). In nucleotides, the CDR3 is TGTGCCAGCAGCCGCGGGGGAGCGGGGACCCTTTACAATGAGCAGTTCTTC. Protein sequence: CASSRGGAGTLYNEQFF.

The CDR3 protein is CASSSTGFGTEAFF. Here the CDR3 DNA reads TGTGCCAGCAGCTCGACAGGGTTTGGAACTGAAGCTTTCTTT. V and J are TRBV6-2 or TRBV6-3 and TRBJ1-1, with TRBD1 identical over 7 bases. Unmatched junction bases numbered 9, after V lost 6 bases and J lost 5 bases. Germline V gives CDR1 MNHEY, CDR2 SVGEGT. The CDR3 sequence is 14 residues long.

On this clone: The identical CDR3 is also encoded by other nucleotide sequences in the sample. The chain couples TRBV28 to TRBJ1-5, with D tentatively TRBD1 (5 bases). The V gene's germline CDR1 is MDHEN and CDR2 SYDVKM. V was shortened by 2 bases and J by 2 bases, with 7 bases between the two germline ends. The CDR3 sequence is 14 residues long. CDR3 coding DNA: TGTGCCAGCAGTTTAGGAGGGGGCAATCAGCCCCAGCATTTT. Protein sequence: CASSLGGGNQPQHF.

This chain connects TRBV7-2 to TRBJ2-3; D not resolved. CDR3 size: 18 residues. Trimming took off 6 bases at V and 0 bases at J, with 22 bases between the two ends. Germline CDR1 SGHTA, CDR2 FQGNSA. CDR3 sequence (DNA): TGTGCCAGCAGTCAAAGGTTTGGGGATACCTCTAGCACAGATACGCAGTATTTT. This encodes CASSQRFGDTSSTDTQYF.

The chain joins TRBV12-3 or TRBV12-4 to TRBJ2-7; tentatively, D is TRBD1 or TRBD2 (5 bases each). Trimming shortened V by 5 bases and J by 4 bases, and 12 bases separated the two germline ends. The CDR3 runs 13 residues. In DNA, the CDR3 is TGTGCCAGCAGTAAGGGGACGGCGTACGAGCAGTACTTC. It translates to CASSKGTAYEQYF.

This chain links TRBV19 with TRBJ2-2; 13 positions match TRBD2. The germline V gene encodes CDR1 LNHDA and CDR2 SQIVND (reference sequence). Trimming at V came to 6 bases and at J to 4 bases, leaving 11 bases not matched to a gene. CDR3 size: 18 residues. The CDR3 DNA is TGTGCCAGTAGCAACCAAGGACTAGCGGGAGTAAGCACCGGGGAGCTGTTTTTT. Translating it yields CASSNQGLAGVSTGELFF.

The chain employs TRBV4-2 and TRBJ1-4; 9 nucleotides agree with TRBD1. Germline V lookup: CDR1 LGHNA, CDR2 YNFKEQ. The CDR3 spans 16 residues. Trimming at V came to 1 base and at J to 8 bases, leaving 8 bases not matched to a gene. CDR3 coding DNA: TGTGCCAGCAGCCAAGCCACAGGGGGCGCTGGGGAAAAACTGTTTTTT. This sequence encodes CASSQATGGAGEKLFF.

The rearrangement uses TRBV6-2 or TRBV6-3 and TRBJ2-2; perhaps TRBD1 as D (6 bases). Germline loops: CDR1 MNHEY, CDR2 SVGEGT. V lost 5 bases, J lost 9 bases, and 22 bases lay in between. The CDR3 totals 16 residues. This CDR3 is CASSPTPTGQLRELFF. The DNA for the CDR3 is TGTGCCAGCAGTCCGACGCCAACCGGACAGCTGCGGGAGCTGTTTTTT.

The genes are TRBV24-1 and TRBJ2-1, with 7 bases aligning to TRBD1. The CDR3 has 18 amino acids. Germline lookup yields CDR1 KGHDR and CDR2 SFDVKD. Trimming at V came to 0 bases and at J to 0 bases, leaving 7 bases not matched to a gene. Here the CDR3 reads CATSDLSPRGSSYNEQFF. The CDR3 DNA reads TGTGCCACCAGTGATTTGAGTCCCAGGGGGAGCTCCTACAATGAGCAGTTCTTC.

The chain couples TRBV19 to TRBJ1-2; a possible D gene is TRBD1 (5 bases). Germline V CDR1 and CDR2: LNHDA, SQIVND (reference sequence). The CDR3 extends over 14 amino acids. V gave up 3 bases and J gave up 0 bases, with 8 bases separating them. In DNA, the CDR3 is TGTGCCAGTAGTATCGACAGCTCTAACTATGGCTACACCTTC. Its protein is CASSIDSSNYGYTF.

This chain connects TRBV1 to TRBJ1-4. TRBV1 constitutes a pseudogene. The CDR3 consists of 15 residues. The CDR3 sequence is CTSSQVRGQNEKLFF. Written as DNA, the CDR3 is TGCACCAGCAGCCAAGTCCGGGGCCAAAATGAAAAACTGTTTTTT.

CDR3 sequence: CASRESNTGELFF. CDR3 DNA: TGTGCCAGCAGGGAATCGAACACCGGGGAGCTGTTTTTT. The chain combines TRBV7-9 with TRBJ2-2, with D uncertain. This CDR3 spans 13 amino acids. The V end lost 6 bases, the J end lost 0 bases, and 5 bases lay between the germline ends. Germline CDR1 SEHNR, CDR2 FQNEAQ (reference sequence).

V is TRBV7-9 and J is TRBJ2-1; D is perhaps TRBD1 or TRBD2 (5 bases each). The V and J ends lost 2 bases and 0 bases respectively, with 11 bases between them. The CDR3 spans 16 residues. CDR1 is SEHNR, CDR2 FQNEAQ, per germline (reference sequence). The DNA of the CDR3 is TGTGCCAGCAGCTTAAGGGGACCGAGCTCCTACAATGAGCAGTTCTTC. Translation gives CASSLRGPSSYNEQFF.

The chain uses TRBV5-6 and TRBJ1-1; 8 bases match TRBD1. This CDR3 has 15 residues. Germline values: CDR1 SGHDT, CDR2 YYEEEE. The ends lost 0 bases at V and 5 bases at J; junction bases unmatched: 6. The CDR3 nucleotides are TGTGCCAGCAGCTTGGTTCCAGGGGGCAGAACTGAAGCTTTCTTT. This encodes CASSLVPGGRTEAFF.

The chain carries TRBV29-1 and TRBJ2-7; D not resolved. Trimming stripped 4 bases from V and 3 bases from J, with 10 bases between. Germline V CDR1 and CDR2: SQVTM, ANQGSEA. The length of the CDR3 is 12 residues. The CDR3 is CSVVDWNYEQYF. The CDR3 DNA is TGCAGCGTTGTAGACTGGAACTACGAGCAGTACTTC.